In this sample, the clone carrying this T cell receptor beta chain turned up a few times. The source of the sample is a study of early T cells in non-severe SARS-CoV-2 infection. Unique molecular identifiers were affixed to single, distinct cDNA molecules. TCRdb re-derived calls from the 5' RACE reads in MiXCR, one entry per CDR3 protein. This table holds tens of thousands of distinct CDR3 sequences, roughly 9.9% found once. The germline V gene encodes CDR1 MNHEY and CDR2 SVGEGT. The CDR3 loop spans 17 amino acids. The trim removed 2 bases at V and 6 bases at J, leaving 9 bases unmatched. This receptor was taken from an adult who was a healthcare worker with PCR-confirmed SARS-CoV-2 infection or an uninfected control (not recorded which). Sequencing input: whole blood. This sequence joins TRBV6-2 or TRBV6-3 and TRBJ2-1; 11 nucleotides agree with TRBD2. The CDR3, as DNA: TGTGCCAGCAGTTACCGGGTGCGACTAGCGGGGATCAATGAGCAGTTCTTC. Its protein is CASSYRVRLAGINEQFF.